This is a list of T cell receptor beta chains from one sample in a study of blood T cell repertoires in COVID-19. The table came from immunoSEQ multiplex PCR; TCRdb's copy has only in-frame clones and leaves some out. The sample has a few hundred thousand clones; 70% to 85% are singletons. The sample taken for sequencing was peripheral blood. These TCRs come from a woman aged 35 to 49 who had recovered from COVID-19. CDR3s include the opening cysteine and the closing phenylalanine or tryptophan. The order of the fields is D gene, clone size, V gene, J gene, CDR3 protein, CDR3 DNA. D genes are given only for firm matches. Part of the rows lack a size; the others show once, few, many or a class for expanded clones.

TRBD2	-	TRBV2	TRBJ2-1	CASRPLAGSLNEQFF	TGTGCCAGCAGGCCTCTAGCGGGGTCTCTCAATGAGCAGTTCTTC
-	few	TRBV7-9	TRBJ1-5	CASSVTGSYQPQHF	TGTGCCAGCAGCGTCACAGGGTCGTATCAGCCCCAGCATTTT
-	-	TRBV12-5	TRBJ2-5	CASGLWQETQYF	TGTGCTAGTGGTTTGTGGCAGGAGACCCAGTACTTC
TRBD1	-	TRBV10-3	TRBJ2-5	CAISGDRGEGETQYF	TGTGCCATCAGCGGGGACAGGGGAGAGGGAGAGACCCAGTACTTC
-	-	TRBV7-2	TRBJ1-4	CASSLWGGNEKLFF	TGTGCCAGCAGCTTATGGGGGGGTAATGAAAAACTGTTTTTT
TRBD1	-	TRBV7-9	TRBJ1-3	CASSLAWTGGLGNTIYF	TGTGCCAGCAGCTTAGCATGGACAGGGGGTCTCGGAAACACCATATATTTT
-	-	TRBV7-2	TRBJ1-2	CASSPRRDSDYGYTF	TGTGCCAGCAGCCCCAGAAGAGACTCGGACTATGGCTACACCTTC
-	-	TRBV20-1	TRBJ2-3	CSASPGLGTDTQYF	TGCAGTGCTAGTCCAGGCCTGGGCACAGATACGCAGTATTTT
-	-	TRBV7-6	TRBJ2-3	CASSLEGIHREDTQYF	TGTGCCAGCAGCTTAGAAGGTATACATCGGGAAGATACGCAGTATTTT
TRBD1	-	TRBV19	TRBJ1-1	CASSQGGIVGEAFF	TGTGCCAGTAGTCAGGGGGGAATCGTGGGTGAAGCTTTCTTT
TRBD2	few	TRBV4-3	TRBJ2-1	CASSQDRAGYNEQFF	TGCGCCAGCAGCCAAGACCGAGCGGGGTACAATGAGCAGTTCTTC
TRBD1	-	TRBV18	TRBJ1-6	CASSRGLESPLHF	TGTGCCAGCTCAAGGGGGCTCGAATCACCCCTCCACTTT
TRBD2	-	TRBV6-5	TRBJ2-3	CASSYSRGLSTDTQYF	TGTGCCAGCAGTTACTCGAGGGGACTAAGCACAGATACGCAGTATTTT
-	-	TRBV27	TRBJ2-1	CASMMRGSYNEQFF	TGTGCCAGCATGATGCGGGGATCCTACAATGAGCAGTTCTTC
-	-	TRBV10-3	TRBJ2-2	CAISGGLDLSIGELFF	TGTGCCATCAGTGGGGGACTCGATCTTTCGATCGGGGAGCTGTTTTTT
-	-	TRBV11-2	TRBJ2-2	CASSFPTGGNTGELFF	TGTGCCAGCAGCTTTCCGACAGGAGGGAACACCGGGGAGCTGTTTTTT
-	-	TRBV19	TRBJ1-5	CASNWGGGNQPQHF	TGTGCCAGTAACTGGGGAGGTGGCAATCAGCCCCAGCATTTT
-	-	TRBV6-2/TRBV6-3	TRBJ2-1	CASSAFLRIPPIF	TGTGCCAGCAGTGCGTTTCTGCGAATTCCTCCCATCTTC
-	-	TRBV2	TRBJ1-3	CASSSISAGNTIYF	TGTGCCAGCAGTTCGATCAGCGCTGGAAACACCATATATTTT
TRBD1	-	TRBV5-6	TRBJ2-7	CASSSQGWGSEQYF	TGTGCCAGCAGCTCACAGGGGTGGGGTTCGGAGCAGTACTTC
-	-	TRBV28	TRBJ2-3	CASSPGNTQYF	TGTGCCAGCAGTCCGGGGAATACGCAGTATTTT
TRBD2	-	TRBV3-1/TRBV3-2	TRBJ2-3	CASSRPGLAGGCPDTQYF	TGTGCCAGCAGCCGTCCGGGACTAGCGGGGGGGTGTCCAGATACGCAGTATTTT
-	-	TRBV4-3	TRBJ1-2	CASSQDPRGFSYGYTF	TGCGCCAGCAGCCAAGATCCGCGGGGTTTCAGCTATGGCTACACCTTC
-	few	TRBV10-3	TRBJ1-3	CAISVQAGNTIYF	TGTGCCATCAGCGTACAGGCTGGAAACACCATATATTTT
TRBD2	-	TRBV5-1	TRBJ2-1	CASSLGGTSGNEQFF	TGCGCCAGCAGCTTGGGAGGGACTAGCGGAAATGAGCAGTTCTTC
TRBD2	-	TRBV4-1	TRBJ2-1	CASSQDPGGGPDLGRFF	TGCGCCAGCAGCCAAGACCCGGGGGGAGGCCCCGACCTAGGGAGGTTCTTC
TRBD2	-	TRBV5-1	TRBJ2-1	CASQRKELAGANEQFF	TGCGCCAGCCAAAGAAAGGAACTAGCGGGGGCCAATGAGCAGTTCTTC
TRBD1	-	TRBV10-1	TRBJ2-3	CASSPGQGVYASTDTQYF	TGCGCCAGCAGCCCGGGACAGGGTGTATATGCTAGCACAGATACGCAGTATTTT
-	once	TRBV6-6	TRBJ2-7	CASRAEVGRAFPF	TGTGCCAGCAGGGCGGAAGTGGGCAGGGCCTTCCCATTC
TRBD1	few	TRBV5-1	TRBJ1-6	CASSLRDSQSSYNSPLHF	TGCGCCAGCAGCTTGAGGGACAGCCAGAGCTCCTATAATTCACCCCTCCACTTT
TRBD1	-	TRBV9	TRBJ1-4	CASSPLNRQGEKLFF	TGTGCCAGCAGCCCCTTAAACAGACAGGGAGAAAAACTGTTTTTT
TRBD1	-	TRBV5-1	TRBJ2-1	CASSYPGTGVNEQFF	TGCGCCAGCAGCTACCCCGGGACAGGGGTCAATGAGCAGTTCTTC
TRBD1	-	TRBV29-1	TRBJ1-1	CSATGVVRGRTEAFF	TGCAGCGCCACAGGGGTGGTCAGGGGTCGGACTGAAGCTTTCTTT
-	-	TRBV3-1/TRBV3-2	TRBJ1-1	CASSPAQAGTEAFF	TGTGCCAGCAGCCCAGCTCAGGCAGGCACTGAAGCTTTCTTT
TRBD1	-	TRBV5-1	TRBJ2-5	CASSFGTVEVTQYF	TGCGCCAGCAGCTTTGGGACAGTCGAAGTGACCCAGTACTTC
-	-	TRBV7-2	TRBJ2-7	CASSQQGWQQYF	TGTGCCAGCAGTCAACAGGGATGGCAGCAGTACTTC
TRBD2	-	TRBV27	TRBJ2-7	CASSFLPGEGSSYEQYF	TGTGCCAGCAGTTTCCTCCCTGGGGAGGGGAGCTCCTACGAGCAGTACTTC
TRBD2	-	TRBV7-7	TRBJ2-5	CASSLEGGGGETQYF	TGTGCTAGCAGCTTAGAGGGTGGCGGGGGTGAGACCCAGTACTTC
-	-	TRBV19	TRBJ1-2	CASSRDIANYGYTF	TGTGCCAGTAGTAGGGACATAGCTAACTATGGCTACACCTTC
TRBD2	-	TRBV7-7	TRBJ2-5	CASTRLAGGQETQYF	TGTGCTAGCACCCGACTAGCGGGGGGTCAAGAGACCCAGTACTTC
-	-	TRBV28	TRBJ1-4	CASSPLPGGAIDGRKLFF	TGTGCCAGCAGCCCCCTGCCGGGGGGCGCGATAGATGGTAGGAAACTGTTTTTT
TRBD1	-	TRBV6-5	TRBJ2-1	CASSYSGTAGTGEQFF	TGTGCCAGCAGTTACTCGGGGACAGCTGGTACAGGTGAGCAGTTCTTC
TRBD2	-	TRBV6-5	TRBJ2-7	CASRRGVVSYEQYF	TGTGCCAGCAGGCGGGGGGTTGTCTCCTACGAGCAGTACTTC
TRBD1	-	TRBV6-5	TRBJ2-6	CASSLGTAPANVLTF	TGTGCCAGCAGCCTAGGGACAGCCCCTGCCAACGTCCTGACTTTC
-	many	TRBV16	TRBJ1-5	CASSQFAGSNQPQHF	TGTGCCAGCAGCCAATTCGCAGGTAGCAATCAGCCCCAGCATTTT
TRBD2	-	TRBV7-2	TRBJ2-4	CASSGGEAAKNIQYF	TGTGCCAGCAGTGGGGGGGAGGCAGCCAAAAACATTCAGTACTTC
TRBD1	-	TRBV19	TRBJ2-6	CASSSTPGQGSFGANVLTF	TGTGCCAGTAGTTCCACCCCGGGACAGGGATCCTTTGGGGCCAACGTCCTGACTTTC
-	-	TRBV21-1	TRBJ1-2	CASSKGLKGPPGYGYTF	TGTGCCAGCAGCAAAGGGCTTAAGGGGCCGCCCGGCTATGGCTACACCTTC
TRBD2	-	TRBV7-6	TRBJ2-7	CASSPLSGTPRGEQYF	TGTGCCAGCAGCCCCTTAAGCGGGACCCCCCGTGGCGAGCAGTACTTC
-	-	TRBV11-3	TRBJ1-1	CASSLDFGRGTTEAFF	TGTGCCAGCAGCTTAGATTTCGGTAGGGGGACGACTGAAGCTTTCTTT
TRBD1	-	TRBV5-1	TRBJ2-2	CASSLNPGQGFTGELFF	TGCGCCAGCAGCTTAAATCCGGGACAGGGGTTTACCGGGGAGCTGTTTTTT
TRBD2	-	TRBV29-1	TRBJ2-3	CSVSRTSGGTDTQYF	TGCAGCGTTTCAAGGACTAGCGGGGGAACAGATACGCAGTATTTT
-	-	TRBV6-6	TRBJ1-4	CASNPTGNEKLFF	TGTGCCAGCAACCCGACGGGGAATGAAAAACTGTTTTTT
TRBD1	few	TRBV5-8	TRBJ1-5	CASSLGQGYDSNQPQHF	TGTGCCAGCAGCTTGGGACAGGGTTATGATAGCAATCAGCCCCAGCATTTT
-	-	TRBV6-1	TRBJ1-5	CASSEEYGFAQHF	TGTGCCAGCAGTGAAGAGTACGGGTTTGCCCAGCATTTT
-	-	TRBV12-3/TRBV12-4	TRBJ1-2	CASSFFRAGGYTF	TGTGCCAGCAGTTTTTTCAGGGCTGGGGGCTACACCTTC
TRBD1	-	TRBV14	TRBJ1-2	CASSRQGWTAESYTF	TGTGCCAGCAGCCGACAGGGATGGACTGCCGAGAGCTACACCTTC
TRBD1	-	TRBV6-5	TRBJ2-5	CASGDRSETQYF	TGTGCCAGTGGGGACAGATCCGAGACCCAGTACTTC
-	-	TRBV19	TRBJ1-2	CASNSGQPAMSYTF	TGTGCCAGTAATTCTGGGCAGCCCGCTATGAGCTACACCTTC
-	-	TRBV30	TRBJ1-2	CAWSAAGFGGYTF	TGTGCCTGGAGTGCGGCAGGGTTCGGGGGCTACACCTTC